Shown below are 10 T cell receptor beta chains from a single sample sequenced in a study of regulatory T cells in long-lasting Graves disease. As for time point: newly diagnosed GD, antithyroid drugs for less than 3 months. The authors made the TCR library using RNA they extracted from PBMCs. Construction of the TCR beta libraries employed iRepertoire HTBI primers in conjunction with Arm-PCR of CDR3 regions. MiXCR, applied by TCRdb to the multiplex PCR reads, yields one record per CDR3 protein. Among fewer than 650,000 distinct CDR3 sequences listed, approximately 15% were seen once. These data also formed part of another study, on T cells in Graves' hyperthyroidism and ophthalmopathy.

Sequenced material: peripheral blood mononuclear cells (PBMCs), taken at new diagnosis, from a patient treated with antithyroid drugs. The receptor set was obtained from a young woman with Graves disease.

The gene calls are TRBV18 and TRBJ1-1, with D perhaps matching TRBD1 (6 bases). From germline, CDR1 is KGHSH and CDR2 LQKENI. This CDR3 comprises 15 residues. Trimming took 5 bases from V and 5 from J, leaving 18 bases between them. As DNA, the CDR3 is TGTGCCAGCTCATCAGACACGGGGAGGGGGACTGAAGCTTTCTTT. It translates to CASSSDTGRGTEAFF.

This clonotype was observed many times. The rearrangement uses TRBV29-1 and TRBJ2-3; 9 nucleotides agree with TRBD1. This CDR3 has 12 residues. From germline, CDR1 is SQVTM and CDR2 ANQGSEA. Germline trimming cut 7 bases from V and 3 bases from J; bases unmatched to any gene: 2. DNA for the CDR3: TGCAGCGGGGGACAGGGAACAGATACGCAGTATTTT. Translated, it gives CSGGQGTDTQYF.

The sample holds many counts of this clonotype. CDR3 sequence reads: CASSNDRVSSYEQYF. DNA for the CDR3: TGTGCCAGCAGCAATGACAGGGTCTCGTCCTACGAGCAGTACTTC. V usage is TRBV28 and J usage is TRBJ2-7; 7 nucleotides align to TRBD1. CDR3 length: 15 amino acids. V was pared by 6 bases and J by 1 base, with 9 bases of the junction left unmatched. Germline loops: CDR1 MDHEN, CDR2 SYDVKM. The variable domain in full, with the rest retrieved from reference TRBV28 and TRBJ2-7, is DVKVTQSSRYLVKRTGEKVFLECVQDMDHENMFWYRQDPGLGLRLIYFSYDVKMKEKGDIPEGYSVSREKKERFSLILESASTNQTSMYLCASSNDRVSSYEQYFGPGTRLTVT.

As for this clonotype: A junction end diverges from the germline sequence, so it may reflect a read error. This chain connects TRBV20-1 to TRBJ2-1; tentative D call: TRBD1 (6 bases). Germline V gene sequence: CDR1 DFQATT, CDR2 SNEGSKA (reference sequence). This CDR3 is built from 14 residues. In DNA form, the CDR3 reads TGCAGTGCCCCTACCATATATAGGTTGGGGGCTTTGGTCTTC. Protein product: CSAPTIYRLGALVF.

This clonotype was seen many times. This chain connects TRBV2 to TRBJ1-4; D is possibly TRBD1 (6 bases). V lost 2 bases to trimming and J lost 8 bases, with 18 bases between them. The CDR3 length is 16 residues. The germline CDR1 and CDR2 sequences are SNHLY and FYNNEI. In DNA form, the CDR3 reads TGTGCCAGCAGTGAAATGGGGACACCAACGGGGGAAAAACTGTTTTTT. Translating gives CASSEMGTPTGEKLFF.

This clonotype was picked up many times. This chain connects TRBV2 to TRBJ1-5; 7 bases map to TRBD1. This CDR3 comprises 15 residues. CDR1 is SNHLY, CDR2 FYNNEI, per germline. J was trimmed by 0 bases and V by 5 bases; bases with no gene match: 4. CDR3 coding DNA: TGTGCCAGCAGTAAGGGGACAGATAGCAATCAGCCCCAGCATTTT. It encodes CASSKGTDSNQPQHF.

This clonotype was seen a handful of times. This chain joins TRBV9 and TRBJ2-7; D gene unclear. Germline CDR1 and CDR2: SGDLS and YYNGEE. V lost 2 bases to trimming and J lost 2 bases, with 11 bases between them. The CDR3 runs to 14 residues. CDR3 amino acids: CASSVSGFTYEQYF. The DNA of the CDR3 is TGTGCCAGCAGCGTGAGTGGGTTTACCTACGAGCAGTACTTC. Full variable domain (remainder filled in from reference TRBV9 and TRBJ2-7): DSGVTQTPKHLITATGQRVTLRCSPRSGDLSVYWYQQSLDQGLQFLIQYYNGEERAKGNILERFSAQQFPDLHSELNLSSLELGDSALYFCASSVSGFTYEQYFGPGTRLTVT.

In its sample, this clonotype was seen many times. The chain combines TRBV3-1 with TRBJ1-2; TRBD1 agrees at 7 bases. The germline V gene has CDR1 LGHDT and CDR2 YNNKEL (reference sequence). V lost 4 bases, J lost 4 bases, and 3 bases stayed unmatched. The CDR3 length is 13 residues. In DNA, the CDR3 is TGTGCCAGCAGCCCGGGACAGAGCTATGGCTACACCTTC. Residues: CASSPGQSYGYTF.

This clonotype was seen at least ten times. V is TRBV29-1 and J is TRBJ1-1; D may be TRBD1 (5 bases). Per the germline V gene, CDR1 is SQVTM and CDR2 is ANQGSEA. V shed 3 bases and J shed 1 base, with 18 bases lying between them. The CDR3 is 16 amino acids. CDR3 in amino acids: CSVEGQEGLQNTEAFF. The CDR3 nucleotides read TGCAGCGTTGAGGGGCAGGAGGGTCTCCAGAACACTGAAGCTTTCTTT.

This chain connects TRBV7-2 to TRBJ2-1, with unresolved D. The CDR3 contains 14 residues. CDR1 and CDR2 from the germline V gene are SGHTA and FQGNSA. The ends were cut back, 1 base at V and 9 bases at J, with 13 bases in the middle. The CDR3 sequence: CASSLDAVPLEQFF. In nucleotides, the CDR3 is TGTGCCAGCAGCTTAGATGCGGTGCCCCTTGAGCAGTTCTTC.